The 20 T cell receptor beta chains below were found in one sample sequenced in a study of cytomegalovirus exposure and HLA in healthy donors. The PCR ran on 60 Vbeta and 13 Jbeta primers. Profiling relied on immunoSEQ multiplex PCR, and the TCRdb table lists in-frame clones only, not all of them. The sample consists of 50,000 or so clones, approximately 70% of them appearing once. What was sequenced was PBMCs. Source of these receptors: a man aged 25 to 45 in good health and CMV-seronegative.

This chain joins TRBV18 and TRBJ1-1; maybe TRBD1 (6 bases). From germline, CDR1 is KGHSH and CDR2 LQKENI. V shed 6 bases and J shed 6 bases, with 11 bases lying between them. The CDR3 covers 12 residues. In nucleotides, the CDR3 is TGTGCCAGCTCCCCTGGGGGCCCTGAAGCTTTCTTT. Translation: CASSPGGPEAFF.

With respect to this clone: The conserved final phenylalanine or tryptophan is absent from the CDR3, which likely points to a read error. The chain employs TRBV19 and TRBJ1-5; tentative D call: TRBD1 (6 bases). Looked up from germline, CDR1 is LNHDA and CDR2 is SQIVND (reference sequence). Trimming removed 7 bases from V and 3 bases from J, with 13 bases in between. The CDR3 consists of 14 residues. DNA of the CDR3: TGTGCCAGTAAGGTGACAGGTGACAATCAGCCCCAGCATGTT. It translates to CASKVTGDNQPQHV.

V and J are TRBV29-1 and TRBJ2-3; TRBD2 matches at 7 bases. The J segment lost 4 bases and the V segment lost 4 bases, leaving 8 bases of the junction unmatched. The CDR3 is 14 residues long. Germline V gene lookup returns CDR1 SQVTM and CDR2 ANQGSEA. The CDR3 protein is CSVGPAGRPDTQYF. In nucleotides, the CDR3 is TGCAGCGTTGGCCCAGCGGGAAGACCAGATACGCAGTATTTT.

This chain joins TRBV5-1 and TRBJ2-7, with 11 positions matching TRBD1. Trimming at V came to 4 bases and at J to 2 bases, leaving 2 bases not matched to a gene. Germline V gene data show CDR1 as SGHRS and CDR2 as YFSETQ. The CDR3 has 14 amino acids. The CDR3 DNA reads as TGCGCCAGCAGCGCGGGACAGGGGGCCTACGAGCAGTACTTC. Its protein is CASSAGQGAYEQYF.

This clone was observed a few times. This CDR3 reads CAISEAGYNEQFF. For the CDR3, the DNA is TGTGCCATCAGTGAGGCGGGGTACAATGAGCAGTTCTTC. V and J are TRBV10-3 and TRBJ2-1, with a possible D match to TRBD2 (6 bases). Trimming took 2 bases from V and 4 from J, leaving 6 bases between them. CDR1 and CDR2 from the germline V gene are ENHRY and SYGVKD. The CDR3 length is 13 residues.

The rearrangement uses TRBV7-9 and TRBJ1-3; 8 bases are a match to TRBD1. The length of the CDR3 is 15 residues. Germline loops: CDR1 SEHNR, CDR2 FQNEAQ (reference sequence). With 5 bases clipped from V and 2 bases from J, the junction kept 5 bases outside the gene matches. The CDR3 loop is CASSQTTGAGNTIYF. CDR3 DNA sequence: TGTGCCAGCAGCCAGACGACAGGGGCTGGAAACACCATATATTTT.

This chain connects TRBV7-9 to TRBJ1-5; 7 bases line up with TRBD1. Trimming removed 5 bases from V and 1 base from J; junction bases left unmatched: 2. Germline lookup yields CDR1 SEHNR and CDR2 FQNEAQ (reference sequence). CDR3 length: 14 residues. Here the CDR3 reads CASSPQGSNQPQHF. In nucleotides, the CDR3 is TGTGCCAGCAGCCCACAGGGGAGCAATCAGCCCCAGCATTTT.

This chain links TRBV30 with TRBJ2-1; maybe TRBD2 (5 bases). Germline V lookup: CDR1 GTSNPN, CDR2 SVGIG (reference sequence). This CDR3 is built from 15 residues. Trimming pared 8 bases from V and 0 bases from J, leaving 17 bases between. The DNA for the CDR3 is TGTGCCCTCGTGGAGGCCCCTAGCTCCTACAATGAGCAGTTCTTC. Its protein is CALVEAPSSYNEQFF. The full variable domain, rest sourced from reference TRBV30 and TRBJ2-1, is SQTIHQWPATLVQPVGSPLSLECTVEGTSNPNLYWYRQAAGRGLQLLFYSVGIGQISSEVPQNLSASRPQDRQFILSSKKLLLSDSGFYLCALVEAPSSYNEQFFGPGTRLTVL.

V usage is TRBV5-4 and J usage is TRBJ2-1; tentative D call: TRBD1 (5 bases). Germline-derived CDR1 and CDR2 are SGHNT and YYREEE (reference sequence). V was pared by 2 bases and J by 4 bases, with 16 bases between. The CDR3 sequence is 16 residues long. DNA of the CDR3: TGTGCCAGCAGCTTTTCCAGGGATCCTCTATACAATGAGCAGTTCTTC. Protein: CASSFSRDPLYNEQFF.

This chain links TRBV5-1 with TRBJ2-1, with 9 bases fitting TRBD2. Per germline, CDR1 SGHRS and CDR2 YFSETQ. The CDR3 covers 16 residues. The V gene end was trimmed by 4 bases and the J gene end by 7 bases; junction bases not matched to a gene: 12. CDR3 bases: TGCGCCAGCAGCGCGGGACTAGCCTCCGCTCGGAATGAGCAGTTCTTC. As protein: CASSAGLASARNEQFF.

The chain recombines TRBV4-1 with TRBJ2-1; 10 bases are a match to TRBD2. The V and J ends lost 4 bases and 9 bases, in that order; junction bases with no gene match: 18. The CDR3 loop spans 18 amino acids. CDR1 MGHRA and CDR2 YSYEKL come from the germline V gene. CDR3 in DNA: TGCGCCAGCAGCCTCCGGATACTAGATCTAGCGGGAGCTTCTGAGCAGTTCTTC. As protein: CASSLRILDLAGASEQFF.

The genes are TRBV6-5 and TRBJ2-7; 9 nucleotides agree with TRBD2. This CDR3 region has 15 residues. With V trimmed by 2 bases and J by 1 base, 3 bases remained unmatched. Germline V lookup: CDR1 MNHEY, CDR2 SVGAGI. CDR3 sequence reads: CASSYRLAGSYEQYF. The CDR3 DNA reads TGTGCCAGCAGTTACAGGCTAGCGGGATCCTACGAGCAGTACTTC.

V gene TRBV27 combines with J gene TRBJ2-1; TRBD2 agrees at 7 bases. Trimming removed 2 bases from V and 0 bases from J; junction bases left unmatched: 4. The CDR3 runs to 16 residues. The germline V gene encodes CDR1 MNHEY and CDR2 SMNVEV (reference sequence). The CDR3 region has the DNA TGTGCCAGCAGTTTACTAGCGGTTTACTCCTACAATGAGCAGTTCTTC. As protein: CASSLLAVYSYNEQFF.

CDR3: CASRGAGIVTEAFF. The DNA of the CDR3 is TGCGCCAGCAGGGGGGCAGGGATCGTCACTGAAGCTTTCTTT. The chain uses TRBV5-1 and TRBJ1-1; D is possibly TRBD1 (6 bases). The CDR3 totals 14 residues. The V gene's germline CDR1 is SGHRS and CDR2 YFSETQ. Trimming pared 5 bases from V and 4 bases from J, leaving 15 bases between.

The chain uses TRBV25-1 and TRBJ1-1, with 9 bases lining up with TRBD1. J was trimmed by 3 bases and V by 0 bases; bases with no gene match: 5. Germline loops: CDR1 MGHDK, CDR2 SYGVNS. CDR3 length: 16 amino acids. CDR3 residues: CASSEYTQGADTEAFF. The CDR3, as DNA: TGTGCCAGCAGTGAATATACACAGGGGGCTGACACTGAAGCTTTCTTT.

CDR3 sequence reads: CASSSGQGAFYGYTF. CDR3 nucleotide sequence: TGTGCCAGCAGTTCCGGACAGGGGGCTTTCTATGGCTACACCTTC. The chain couples TRBV6-5 to TRBJ1-2; 11 bases line up with TRBD1. The germline gives CDR1 MNHEY, CDR2 SVGAGI. With 4 bases clipped from V and 4 bases from J, the junction kept 5 bases outside the gene matches. The CDR3 has 15 residues.

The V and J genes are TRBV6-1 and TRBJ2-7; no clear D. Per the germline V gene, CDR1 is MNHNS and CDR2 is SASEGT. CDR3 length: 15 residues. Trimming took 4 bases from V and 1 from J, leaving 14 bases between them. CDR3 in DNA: TGTGCCAGCAGTGGAACTTCTAGAGCTTCCTACGAGCAGTACTTC. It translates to CASSGTSRASYEQYF.

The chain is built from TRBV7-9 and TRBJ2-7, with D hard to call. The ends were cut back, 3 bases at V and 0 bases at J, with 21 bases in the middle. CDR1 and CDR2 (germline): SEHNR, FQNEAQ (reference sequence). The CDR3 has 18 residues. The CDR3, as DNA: TGTGCCAGCAGCTTTTACTTCGATGCGGCAACACGCTCCTACGAGCAGTACTTC. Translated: CASSFYFDAATRSYEQYF. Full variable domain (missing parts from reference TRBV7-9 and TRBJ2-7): DTGVSQNPRHKITKRGQNVTFRCDPISEHNRLYWYRQTLGQGPEFLTYFQNEAQLEKSRLLSDRFSAERPKGSFSTLEIQRTEQGDSAMYLCASSFYFDAATRSYEQYFGPGTRLTVT.

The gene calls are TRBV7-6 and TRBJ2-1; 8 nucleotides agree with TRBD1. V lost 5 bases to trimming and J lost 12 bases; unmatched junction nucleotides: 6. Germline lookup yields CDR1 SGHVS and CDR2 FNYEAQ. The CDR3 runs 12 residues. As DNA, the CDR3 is TGTGCCAGCAGCCCGGACAGGGTTCGGCAGTTCTTC. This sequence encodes CASSPDRVRQFF.

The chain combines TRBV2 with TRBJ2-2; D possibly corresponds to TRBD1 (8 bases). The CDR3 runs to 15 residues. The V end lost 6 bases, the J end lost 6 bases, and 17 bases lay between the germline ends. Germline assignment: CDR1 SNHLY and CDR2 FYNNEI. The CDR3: CASSVYRGGAGELFF. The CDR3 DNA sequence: TGTGCCAGCAGCGTTTACAGGGGGGGGGCCGGGGAGCTGTTTTTT. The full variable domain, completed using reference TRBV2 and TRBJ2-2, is EPEVTQTPSHQVTQMGQEVILRCVPISNHLYFYWYRQILGQKVEFLVSFYNNEISEKSEIFDDQFSVERPDGSNFTLKIRSTKLEDSAMYFCASSVYRGGAGELFFGEGSRLTVL.